These 12 T cell receptor beta chains were all obtained from the same sample, sequenced in a study of CD8 T cells in Susac syndrome. Reverse transcription of about 0.5 to 1 ug RNA used random hexamers. In TCRdb, the immunoSEQ multiplex PCR reads were re-called with MiXCR into one record per CDR3 protein. The profile shows about 300,000 distinct CDR3 sequences, approximately 90% of them singletons. The sample comprised CD4+ T cells from PBMCs. All receptors derive from a human donor with multiple sclerosis.

The chain has TRBV29-1 and TRBJ2-5; possibly TRBD1 for D (5 bases). Trimming took off 1 base at V and 1 base at J, with 10 bases between the two ends. The V gene's germline CDR1 is SQVTM and CDR2 ANQGSEA. The CDR3 extends over 14 amino acids. Here the CDR3 DNA reads TGCAGCGTTGAAGTGGCCAGGGCCCAAGAGACCCAGTACTTC. This encodes CSVEVARAQETQYF.

The CDR3 coding sequence is TGTGCCAGCAGCTTTGGCGGGGCCGGAATAGATACGCAGTATTTT. Translation: CASSFGGAGIDTQYF. This rearrangement joins TRBV11-2 to TRBJ2-3; D is perhaps TRBD2 (6 bases). The CDR3 has 15 residues. V was clipped by 3 bases and J by 5 bases, with 15 bases between them. CDR1 is SGHAT and CDR2 is FQNNGV in the germline V gene.

This clonotype was detected once. The V gene is TRBV7-9, the J gene TRBJ2-5; the match to TRBD2 covers 8 bases. Germline CDR1 reads SEHNR; CDR2 reads FQNEAQ (reference sequence). CDR3 length: 15 amino acids. V shed 3 bases, J shed 5 bases, and the junction held 8 bases outside the gene matches. For the CDR3, the DNA is TGTGCCAGCAGCTTCCCGGGAGGGCCATCGGAGACCCAGTACTTC. Amino acids: CASSFPGGPSETQYF.

The chain recombines TRBV20-1 with TRBJ2-3; 12 bases map to TRBD2. V lost 5 bases and J lost 5; bases outside the gene matches: 11. CDR3 size: 16 residues. Germline V lookup: CDR1 DFQATT, CDR2 SNEGSKA (reference sequence). The DNA for the CDR3 is TGCAGTGCTGACACGCAGACTAGCGGGGGTAAAGATACGCAGTATTTT. Translation: CSADTQTSGGKDTQYF.

This clonotype has just a few counts. CDR3 sequence reads: CSARGGTVNTEAFF. The DNA of the CDR3 is TGCAGTGCTAGGGGTGGGACGGTGAACACTGAAGCTTTCTTT. This chain connects TRBV20-1 to TRBJ1-1, with D tentatively TRBD1 (5 bases). The germline V gene has CDR1 DFQATT and CDR2 SNEGSKA (reference sequence). CDR3 size: 14 residues. V gave up 3 bases and J gave up 0 bases, with 11 bases separating them.

The V and J genes are TRBV7-3 and TRBJ2-5; the D gene is possibly TRBD1 (8 bases). CDR3 length: 15 residues. Germline values: CDR1 SGHTA, CDR2 FQGTGA. Trimming removed 5 bases at V and 2 bases at J, with 15 bases between. The CDR3 loop reads CASSRTGGEQETQYF. The DNA for the CDR3 is TGTGCCAGCAGCCGCACAGGGGGGGAACAAGAGACCCAGTACTTC.

V usage is TRBV3-1 and J usage is TRBJ1-2, with a weak D call TRBD1 (5 bases). CDR3 length: 14 residues. Trimming left V 4 bases short and J 3 bases short, with 12 bases between. CDR1 and CDR2 (germline): LGHDT, YNNKEL (reference sequence). The CDR3 DNA is TGTGCCAGCAGCCTCGGGGGAGGTGACTATGGCTACACCTTC. It specifies CASSLGGGDYGYTF.

This clonotype was counted a few times. The chain joins TRBV12-3 or TRBV12-4 to TRBJ1-2; 9 bases line up with TRBD1. CDR3 length equals 14 residues. V lost 7 bases and J lost 8; bases outside the gene matches: 11. The CDR3 nucleotides read TGTGCCAGCACCGGACGGGACAGGGTATACGGCTACACCTTC. It encodes CASTGRDRVYGYTF.

The chain uses TRBV11-3 and TRBJ1-1, with D unclear. The CDR3 runs to 15 residues. Looked up from germline, CDR1 is SGHNT and CDR2 is YENEEA. Trimming cost V 0 bases and J 9 bases, with 17 bases left between them. CDR3 residues: CASSLDPMLGRKAFF. The DNA of the CDR3 is TGTGCCAGCAGCTTAGATCCCATGCTAGGCAGAAAAGCTTTCTTT.

The CDR3 protein is CASSFRGAAYNEQFF. The CDR3 DNA follows: TGTGCCAGCAGCTTCAGGGGGGCCGCCTACAATGAGCAGTTCTTC. This chain links TRBV3-1 with TRBJ2-1; possible D gene TRBD1, 7 bases. Per germline, CDR1 LGHDT and CDR2 YNNKEL (reference sequence). The CDR3 runs 15 residues. V gave up 5 bases and J gave up 2 bases, with 13 bases separating them.

The chain has TRBV5-1 and TRBJ1-2; no firm D call. The CDR3 spans 16 residues. Trimming stripped 0 bases from V and 6 bases from J, with 18 bases between. Per the germline V gene, CDR1 is SGHRS and CDR2 is YFSETQ. CDR3 residues: CASSLDWAPRSNGYTF. CDR3 sequence (DNA): TGCGCCAGCAGCTTGGATTGGGCCCCAAGAAGTAATGGCTACACCTTC. Together with reference TRBV5-1 and TRBJ1-2, the CDR3 gives the full variable domain: KAGVTQTPRYLIKTRGQQVTLSCSPISGHRSVSWYQQTPGQGLQFLFEYFSETQRNKGNFPGRFSGRQFSNSRSEMNVSTLELGDSALYLCASSLDWAPRSNGYTFGSGTRLTVV.

V gene TRBV11-2 combines with J gene TRBJ1-3; no clear D gene. Trimming removed 2 bases at V and 6 bases at J, with 8 bases between. The germline CDR1 and CDR2 sequences are SGHAT and FQNNGV. The CDR3 has 13 amino acids. Here the CDR3 reads CASSLLRENTIYF. The CDR3, as DNA: TGTGCCAGCAGCTTATTAAGGGAAAACACCATATATTTT.